Shown below are 18 T cell receptor beta chains from a single sample sequenced in a study of T cells in Graves' hyperthyroidism and ophthalmopathy. The TCR beta CDR3 regions underwent amplification using RNA transcripts as the source. First-round RT-PCR of the TCR CDR3 relied on the HTBI primer set. From the multiplex PCR reads, TCRdb called clonotypes with MiXCR, one entry per CDR3 protein. This repertoire shows some 380,000 distinct CDR3 sequences, 13% found once; its top ten account for less than 25%. Sequences were obtained from blood. The receptors come from a man aged 30 to 39 with Graves' hyperthyroidism that later progressed to Graves' ophthalmopathy.

Many counts were recorded for this clonotype. The V gene is TRBV12-3 or TRBV12-4, the J gene TRBJ2-7; 10 bases match TRBD2. CDR3 length: 14 amino acids. The junction had 3 bases not matched to a gene; V was cut back by 5 bases and J by 2 bases. CDR3: CASSPGTSAYEQYF. Written as DNA, the CDR3 is TGTGCCAGCAGTCCAGGGACTAGCGCCTACGAGCAGTACTTC.

In regard to this clonotype: Just one base apart from a much larger clone, this may be a read error. This chain uses TRBV24-1 with TRBJ2-5; 10 bases map to TRBD1. In germline, CDR1 is KGHDR, CDR2 SFDVKD. This CDR3 spans 15 amino acids. CDR3 sequence (DNA): TGTGCCACCGGTGACTCGACAGGGGGCGAAGAGACCCAGTACTTC. Its translation: CATGDSTGGEETQYF.

This clonotype was counted many times. The CDR3 region is CSARILTGGREDTQYF. DNA for the CDR3: TGCAGTGCTAGAATCCTAACGGGGGGGCGGGAAGATACGCAGTATTTT. The V gene is TRBV20-1, the J gene TRBJ2-3; 8 bases line up with TRBD2. Germline loops: CDR1 DFQATT, CDR2 SNEGSKA (reference sequence). J lost 5 bases, V lost 2 bases, and 12 bases had no gene match. The CDR3 has 16 amino acids.

This clonotype was counted at least ten times. The chain links TRBV6-2 or TRBV6-3 to TRBJ1-1, with no clear D. CDR3 length equals 15 residues. With 5 bases removed from V and 1 base from J, the gap between germline ends came to 14 bases. The germline gives CDR1 MNHEY, CDR2 SVGEGT. Written as DNA, the CDR3 is TGTGCCAGCAGTGACGAGATACAAAGGAACACTGAAGCTTTCTTT. Amino acids: CASSDEIQRNTEAFF.

In its sample, this clonotype was seen many times. The chain uses TRBV11-1 and TRBJ2-7; D is unclear. Germline loops: CDR1 SGHAT, CDR2 FQDESV (reference sequence). V lost 0 bases and J lost 2, with 8 bases in between. This CDR3 comprises 14 residues. The CDR3 DNA is TGTGCCAGCAGCTTAGCAGGCAGAGCCTACGAGCAGTACTTC. Its translation is CASSLAGRAYEQYF.

This clonotype came up a few times. This chain connects TRBV5-1 to TRBJ1-6; D might be TRBD1 (6 bases). CDR1 SGHRS and CDR2 YFSETQ come from the germline V gene. V lost 4 bases, J lost 0 bases, and 11 bases lay in between. The CDR3 spans 16 residues. The CDR3 loop reads CASSAQGSSYNSPLHF. CDR3 sequence (DNA): TGCGCCAGCAGCGCCCAGGGGAGCTCCTATAATTCACCCCTCCACTTT.

This clonotype came up many times. The V and J genes are TRBV18 and TRBJ2-7; 7 bases line up with TRBD1. V lost 4 bases and J lost 3; bases outside the gene matches: 3. Germline CDR1 is KGHSH and CDR2 is LQKENI. CDR3 length equals 13 residues. CDR3 DNA sequence: TGTGCCAGCTCACACGACAGGGACTACGAGCAGTACTTC. Amino acid sequence: CASSHDRDYEQYF. The full variable domain, in which reference TRBV18 and TRBJ2-7 provide the parts outside the CDR3, is NAGVMQNPRHLVRRRGQEARLRCSPMKGHSHVYWYRQLPEEGLKFMVYLQKENIIDESGMPKERFSAEFPKEGPSILRIQQVVRGDSAAYFCASSHDRDYEQYFGPGTRLTVT.

In this sample, this clonotype turned up a few times. The chain recombines TRBV25-1 with TRBJ1-1; no definite D call. V was cut by 3 bases and J by 3 bases, with 5 bases left in between. This CDR3 region has 12 residues. Germline-derived CDR1 and CDR2 are MGHDK and SYGVNS. CDR3 sequence: CASSDAYTEAFF. The DNA of the CDR3 is TGTGCCAGCAGTGACGCATACACTGAAGCTTTCTTT.

This clonotype was counted at least ten times. The chain is built from TRBV28 and TRBJ1-4; D is ambiguous. Germline assignment: CDR1 MDHEN and CDR2 SYDVKM. CDR3 length: 14 residues. V shed 7 bases and J shed 4 bases, with 13 bases lying between them. The DNA for the CDR3 is TGTGCCAGCACCCTTGACCCTTTTAATGAAAAACTGTTTTTT. It encodes CASTLDPFNEKLFF.

This chain links TRBV5-4 with TRBJ2-7; TRBD2 matches at 14 bases. V lost 6 bases, J lost 4 bases, and 6 bases stayed unmatched. CDR1 and CDR2 from the germline V gene are SGHNT and YYREEE (reference sequence). The CDR3 consists of 15 residues. The CDR3 coding sequence is TGTGCCAGCATGCGGACTAGCGGGGGGAGATACGAGCAGTACTTC. Residues: CASMRTSGGRYEQYF. Full variable domain (missing parts from reference TRBV5-4 and TRBJ2-7): ETGVTQSPTHLIKTRGQQVTLRCSSQSGHNTVSWYQQALGQGPQFIFQYYREEENGRGNFPPRFSGLQFPNYSSELNVNALELDDSALYLCASMRTSGGRYEQYFGPGTRLTVT.

This clonotype has more than one count but fewer than ten. The rearrangement links TRBV5-1 to TRBJ2-5, with D possibly being TRBD2 (5 bases). V lost 4 bases and J lost 1, with 17 bases in between. Germline assignment: CDR1 SGHRS and CDR2 YFSETQ. There are 16 residues in the CDR3. CDR3: CASSPIPGGGQETQYF. The DNA for the CDR3 is TGCGCCAGCAGCCCTATTCCTGGCGGAGGCCAAGAGACCCAGTACTTC.

The CDR3 here is CASSSGVGRVAEQFF. In nucleotides, the CDR3 is TGTGCCAGCAGCTCGGGTGTTGGACGTGTAGCTGAGCAGTTCTTC. The chain combines TRBV5-8 with TRBJ2-1; D is unresolved. The CDR3 is 15 amino acids. Germline V gives CDR1 SGHTS, CDR2 YDEGEE. The V and J ends lost 3 bases and 9 bases respectively, with 19 bases between them.

This clonotype was found many times. This chain joins TRBV27 and TRBJ2-5, with 7 bases that match TRBD2. After removal of 0 bases from V and 4 bases from J, the junction contained 14 bases not matched to a gene. This CDR3 is built from 18 residues. The germline gives CDR1 MNHEY, CDR2 SMNVEV (reference sequence). The CDR3 is CASSLSWTSWVLGETQYF. CDR3 coding DNA: TGTGCCAGCAGTTTATCCTGGACTAGTTGGGTTCTAGGAGAGACCCAGTACTTC.

Many counts were recorded for this clonotype. The chain links TRBV27 to TRBJ1-5, with D hard to call. Between the trimmed V and J ends, which lost 6 bases and 2 bases, there was a span of 8 bases. The CDR3 totals 13 residues. Germline loops: CDR1 MNHEY, CDR2 SMNVEV (reference sequence). The chain's CDR3 is CASRRGGNQPQHF. The CDR3 nucleotides read TGTGCCAGCAGGCGCGGGGGCAATCAGCCCCAGCATTTT.

The rearrangement joins TRBV18 to TRBJ2-7; 9 bases line up with TRBD1. V gave up 3 bases and J gave up 2 bases; unmatched junction bases: 8. CDR3 length equals 16 residues. Germline assignment: CDR1 KGHSH and CDR2 LQKENI. The CDR3 coding sequence is TGTGCCAGCTCACCGTCGACAGGGGGAACGGCCTACGAGCAGTACTTC. Its protein is CASSPSTGGTAYEQYF.

This clonotype was found a few times. This chain joins TRBV18 and TRBJ2-7; 9 bases are a match to TRBD1. The germline CDR1 and CDR2 sequences are KGHSH and LQKENI. Trimming removed 1 base from V and 3 bases from J; junction bases left unmatched: 4. The CDR3 runs 15 residues. DNA for the CDR3: TGTGCCAGCTCACCACGACAGGGGGGACTCTACGAGCAGTACTTC. Amino acid sequence: CASSPRQGGLYEQYF.

This clonotype came up many times. The chain couples TRBV7-3 to TRBJ2-1; TRBD2 agrees at 12 bases. Per germline, CDR1 SGHTA and CDR2 FQGTGA. CDR3 length: 18 residues. With 5 bases clipped from V and 0 bases from J, the junction kept 8 bases outside the gene matches. The CDR3 protein is CASSDGLAGTASYNEQFF. CDR3 nucleotides: TGTGCCAGCAGCGACGGACTAGCGGGGACCGCCTCCTACAATGAGCAGTTCTTC.

This clonotype was seen many times. The chain combines TRBV11-2 with TRBJ1-3, with D uncertain. The CDR3 runs to 14 residues. Between the trimmed V and J ends, which lost 6 bases and 2 bases, there was a span of 11 bases. Germline-derived CDR1 and CDR2 are SGHAT and FQNNGV. The CDR3 loop is CASRMEGAGNTIYF. The CDR3 DNA reads as TGTGCCAGCAGGATGGAGGGAGCTGGAAACACCATATATTTT.